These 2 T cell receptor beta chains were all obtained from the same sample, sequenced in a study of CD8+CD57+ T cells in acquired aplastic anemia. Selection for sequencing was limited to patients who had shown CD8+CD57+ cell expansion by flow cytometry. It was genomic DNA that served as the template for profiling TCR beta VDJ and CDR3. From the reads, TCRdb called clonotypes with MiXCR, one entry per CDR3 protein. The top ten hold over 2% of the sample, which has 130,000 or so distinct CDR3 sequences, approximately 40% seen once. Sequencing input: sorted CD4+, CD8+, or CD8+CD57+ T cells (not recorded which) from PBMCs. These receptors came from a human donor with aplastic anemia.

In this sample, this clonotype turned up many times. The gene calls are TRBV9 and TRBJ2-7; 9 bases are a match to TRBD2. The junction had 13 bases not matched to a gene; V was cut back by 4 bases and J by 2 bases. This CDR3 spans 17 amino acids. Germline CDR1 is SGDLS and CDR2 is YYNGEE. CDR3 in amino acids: CASSPASWRGGPYEQYF. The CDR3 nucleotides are TGTGCCAGCAGCCCTGCGAGCTGGCGGGGGGGCCCCTACGAGCAGTACTTC.

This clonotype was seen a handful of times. CDR3 sequence: CASSQDFGDRDTGELFF. The CDR3 DNA reads TGTGCCAGCAGCCAAGATTTCGGGGATCGGGACACCGGGGAGCTGTTTTTT. The chain employs TRBV3-1 and TRBJ2-2; maybe TRBD2 (5 bases). The CDR3 extends over 17 amino acids. Looked up from germline, CDR1 is LGHDT and CDR2 is YNNKEL (reference sequence). Trimming pared 0 bases from V and 3 bases from J, leaving 14 bases between.